Each of the 4 T cell receptor beta chains below was sequenced from the same sample in a study of T cells in Graves' hyperthyroidism and ophthalmopathy. Amplified regions were TCR beta CDR3 sequences from RNA transcripts. TCR CDR3 underwent first-round RT-PCR with the HTBI primer set. TCRdb reanalysed the multiplex PCR reads using MiXCR and keeps one entry per CDR3 protein. The table records hundreds of thousands of distinct CDR3 sequences, approximately 15% of them present only once. The sample comprised blood. These receptor sequences come from a woman aged 18-29 years with Graves' hyperthyroidism.

This clonotype was detected many times. The chain uses TRBV5-1 and TRBJ2-5, with 7 bases fitting TRBD2. With 7 bases clipped from V and 3 bases from J, the junction kept 3 bases outside the gene matches. CDR3 length: 12 amino acids. In germline, CDR1 is SGHRS, CDR2 YFSETQ. The CDR3 loop reads CASGDYKETQYF. The CDR3 nucleotides read TGCGCCAGCGGGGACTATAAAGAGACCCAGTACTTC. The full variable domain, its missing parts supplied by reference TRBV5-1 and TRBJ2-5, is KAGVTQTPRYLIKTRGQQVTLSCSPISGHRSVSWYQQTPGQGLQFLFEYFSETQRNKGNFPGRFSGRQFSNSRSEMNVSTLELGDSALYLCASGDYKETQYFGPGTRLLVL.

The J gene is TRBJ2-7, the V gene TRBV5-4; no clear D. This CDR3 has 15 amino acids. Germline V gene data show CDR1 as SGHNT and CDR2 as YYREEE (reference sequence). Deletions cut 4 bases from V and 2 bases from J, with 16 bases between. This CDR3 is CASSPSAKKTYEQYF. CDR3 bases: TGTGCCAGCAGCCCCAGCGCAAAAAAAACCTACGAGCAGTACTTC. The full variable domain, with the rest looked up from reference TRBV5-4 and TRBJ2-7, is ETGVTQSPTHLIKTRGQQVTLRCSSQSGHNTVSWYQQALGQGPQFIFQYYREEENGRGNFPPRFSGLQFPNYSSELNVNALELDDSALYLCASSPSAKKTYEQYFGPGTRLTVT.

This clonotype has a count of ten or more. The V gene is TRBV10-3, the J gene TRBJ2-7, with 9 nucleotides matching TRBD1. Germline CDR1 reads ENHRY; CDR2 reads SYGVKD. V lost 3 bases to trimming and J lost 7 bases; unmatched junction nucleotides: 13. This CDR3 is 16 amino acids long. CDR3 sequence: CAISDSTGTGYLEQYF. CDR3 nucleotides: TGTGCCATCAGTGATTCGACTGGGACAGGGTACTTGGAGCAGTACTTC.

This clonotype has only a few counts. The gene calls are TRBV3-1 and TRBJ1-1, with D tentatively TRBD1 (5 bases). This CDR3 spans 14 amino acids. V lost 6 bases and J 4 bases, leaving 15 bases between the germline ends. The V gene's germline CDR1 is LGHDT and CDR2 YNNKEL (reference sequence). For the CDR3, the DNA is TGTGCCAGCAGTCCCCGAGCGGGGGGCACTGAAGCTTTCTTT. This gives the protein CASSPRAGGTEAFF. Together with reference TRBV3-1 and TRBJ1-1, the CDR3 gives the full variable domain: DTAVSQTPKYLVTQMGNDKSIKCEQNLGHDTMYWYKQDSKKFLKIMFSYNNKELIINETVPNRFSPKSPDKAHLNLHINSLELGDSAVYFCASSPRAGGTEAFFGQGTRLTVV.